Listed below are T cell receptor beta chains from one sample, sequenced in a study of shared clonotypes between healthy human individuals. TCRdb keeps only in-frame clones here, not all; method: immunoSEQ multiplex PCR. Seen here are hundreds of thousands of clones, approximately 96% observed once, and the top ten hold roughly 0.1%. Sequencing input: naive CD8+ T cells sorted from blood. Receptors originate from a young woman in good health. Each CDR3 is given with its conserved first and last residue. A D gene is named only where the DNA matches it firmly. A row's size may be missing; if present it is once, few, many or a size class.

clone size	V gene	D gene	J gene	CDR3 protein	CDR3 DNA
-	TRBV30	-	TRBJ2-2	CAWGDSGSTGELFF	TGTGCCTGGGGGGATAGCGGTAGCACCGGGGAGCTGTTTTTT
-	TRBV27	-	TRBJ1-4	CASRQGWGEKLFF	TGTGCCAGCAGACAGGGATGGGGTGAAAAACTGTTTTTT
-	TRBV27	-	TRBJ2-7	CASSLKQGWYEQYF	TGTGCCAGCAGTTTAAAACAGGGTTGGTACGAGCAGTACTTC
-	TRBV7-9	-	TRBJ2-5	CASSKRGDPYQETQYF	TGTGCCAGCAGCAAGAGAGGGGACCCGTACCAAGAGACCCAGTACTTC
-	TRBV2	TRBD2	TRBJ2-1	CARTLTSGNYNEQFF	TGTGCCAGAACCTTGACTAGCGGGAACTACAATGAGCAGTTCTTC
-	TRBV25-1	-	TRBJ2-5	CASSETEETQYF	TGTGCCAGCAGTGAGACAGAAGAGACCCAGTACTTC
-	TRBV11-2	-	TRBJ2-4	CASTFFGAKNIQYF	TGTGCCAGCACCTTTTTTGGAGCCAAAAACATTCAGTACTTC
-	TRBV6-5	-	TRBJ1-1	CASSYPESTEAFF	TGTGCCAGCAGTTACCCGGAGTCCACTGAAGCTTTCTTT
-	TRBV27	-	TRBJ2-7	CASSSSGIFGGFNEQYF	TGTGCCAGCAGTTCCTCGGGAATATTCGGGGGCTTCAACGAGCAGTACTTC
-	TRBV6-1	TRBD1	TRBJ1-1	CASSFSGTENTEAFF	TGTGCCAGCAGTTTCAGCGGGACAGAGAACACTGAAGCTTTCTTT
-	TRBV5-6	-	TRBJ1-1	CASSLAGGSTEAFF	TGTGCCAGCAGCTTGGCCGGGGGGAGCACTGAAGCTTTCTTT
-	TRBV5-4	TRBD1	TRBJ1-1	CASRTGSEAFF	TGTGCCAGCAGGACAGGGAGTGAAGCTTTCTTT
-	TRBV9	TRBD2	TRBJ2-3	CASSPEVLAAATDTQYF	TGTGCCAGCAGCCCAGAGGTACTAGCGGCCGCAACAGATACGCAGTATTTT
-	TRBV28	TRBD1	TRBJ2-7	CASSPGQGYEQYF	TGTGCCAGCAGCCCGGGACAGGGTTACGAGCAGTACTTC
-	TRBV7-9	-	TRBJ2-7	CASSLAGTPTSLEQYF	TGTGCCAGCAGCTTAGCCGGGACTCCCACCTCTCTCGAGCAGTACTTC
once	TRBV2	-	TRBJ2-7	CASMPSGSYEQYF	TGTGCCAGCATGCCCTCAGGCTCCTACGAGCAGTACTTC
-	TRBV10-3	-	TRBJ2-2	CAISESMAGPDQGGGELFF	TGTGCCATCAGTGAGTCGATGGCAGGCCCAGACCAAGGGGGAGGGGAGCTGTTTTTT